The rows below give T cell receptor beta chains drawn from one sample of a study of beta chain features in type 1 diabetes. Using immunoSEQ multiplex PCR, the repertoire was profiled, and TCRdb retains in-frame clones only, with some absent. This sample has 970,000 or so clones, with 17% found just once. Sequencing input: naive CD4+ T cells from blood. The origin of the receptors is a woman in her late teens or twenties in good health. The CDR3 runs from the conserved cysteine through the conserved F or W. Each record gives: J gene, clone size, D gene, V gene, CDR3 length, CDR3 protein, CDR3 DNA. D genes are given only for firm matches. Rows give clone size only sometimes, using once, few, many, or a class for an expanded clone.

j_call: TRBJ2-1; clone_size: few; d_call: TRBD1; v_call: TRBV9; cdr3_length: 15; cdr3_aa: CASSGGTGKANEQFF; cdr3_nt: TGTGCCAGCAGCGGGGGGACAGGGAAGGCCAATGAGCAGTTCTTC
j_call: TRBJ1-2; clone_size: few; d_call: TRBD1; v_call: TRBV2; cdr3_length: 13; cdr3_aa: CATETGGAHGYTF; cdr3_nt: TGTGCCACAGAAACAGGGGGCGCGCATGGCTACACCTTC
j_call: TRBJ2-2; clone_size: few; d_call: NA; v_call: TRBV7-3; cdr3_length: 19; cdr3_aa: CASSSSVTDFLLNTGELFF; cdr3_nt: TGTGCCAGCAGCTCCTCGGTTACGGACTTCCTCCTGAACACCGGGGAGCTGTTTTTT
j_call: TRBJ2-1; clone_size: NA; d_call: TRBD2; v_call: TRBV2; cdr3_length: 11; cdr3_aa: CASMREGEQFF; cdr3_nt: TGTGCCAGCATGAGGGAGGGTGAGCAGTTCTTC
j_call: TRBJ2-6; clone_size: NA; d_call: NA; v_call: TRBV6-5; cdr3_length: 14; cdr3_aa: CASSYSLEFKVLTF; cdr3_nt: TGTGCCAGCAGTTACTCGTTGGAGTTTAAGGTCCTGACTTTC
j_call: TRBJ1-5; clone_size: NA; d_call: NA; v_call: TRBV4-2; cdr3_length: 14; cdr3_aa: CASSHGKGSQPQHF; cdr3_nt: TGTGCCAGCAGCCACGGGAAGGGGAGTCAGCCCCAGCATTTT
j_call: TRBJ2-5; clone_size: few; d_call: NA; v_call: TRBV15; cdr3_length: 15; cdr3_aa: CATSRDPRLEETQYF; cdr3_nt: TGTGCCACCAGCAGAGATCCGAGGCTCGAGGAGACCCAGTACTTC
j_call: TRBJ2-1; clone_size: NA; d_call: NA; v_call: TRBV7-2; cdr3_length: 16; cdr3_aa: CASSLSGASSYNEQFF; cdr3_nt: TGTGCCAGCAGCTTATCTGGGGCTAGCTCCTACAATGAGCAGTTCTTC
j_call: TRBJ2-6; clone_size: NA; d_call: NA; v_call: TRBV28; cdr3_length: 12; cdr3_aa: CASSPAFNVLTF; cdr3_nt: TGTGCCAGCAGCCCCGCGTTCAACGTCCTGACTTTC
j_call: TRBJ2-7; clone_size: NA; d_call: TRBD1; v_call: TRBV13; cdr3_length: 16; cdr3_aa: CASSLGRYRGSYEQYF; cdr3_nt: TGTGCCAGCAGCTTAGGCCGGTACAGGGGTTCTTACGAGCAGTACTTC
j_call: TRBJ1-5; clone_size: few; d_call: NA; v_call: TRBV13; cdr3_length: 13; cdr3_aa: CASSTQGNQPQHF; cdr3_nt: TGTGCCAGCAGCACTCAGGGGAATCAGCCCCAGCATTTT
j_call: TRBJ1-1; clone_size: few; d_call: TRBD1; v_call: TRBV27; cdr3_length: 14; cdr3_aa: CASSVRDRNTEAFF; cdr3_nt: TGTGCCAGCAGTGTCCGGGACAGGAACACTGAAGCTTTCTTT
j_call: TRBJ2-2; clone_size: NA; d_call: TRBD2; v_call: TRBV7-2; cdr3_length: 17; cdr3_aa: CASSRTGLAGNTGELFF; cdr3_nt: TGTGCCAGCAGCCGAACGGGACTAGCGGGAAACACCGGGGAGCTGTTTTTT
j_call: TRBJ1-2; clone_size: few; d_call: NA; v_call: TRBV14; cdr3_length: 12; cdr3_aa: CASSQGGAGYTF; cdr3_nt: TGTGCCAGCAGCCAAGGAGGGGCTGGCTACACCTTC
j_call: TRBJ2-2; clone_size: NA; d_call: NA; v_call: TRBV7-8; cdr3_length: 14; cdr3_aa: CASSFSANTGELFF; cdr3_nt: TGTGCCAGCAGCTTCTCCGCGAACACCGGGGAGCTGTTTTTT
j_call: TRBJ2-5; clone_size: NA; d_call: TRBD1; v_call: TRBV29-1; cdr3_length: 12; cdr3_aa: CSVTGGSETQYF; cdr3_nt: TGCAGCGTTACAGGGGGCTCAGAGACCCAGTACTTC
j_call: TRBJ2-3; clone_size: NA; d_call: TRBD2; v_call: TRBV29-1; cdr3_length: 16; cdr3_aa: CSVGVLRAGGADTQYF; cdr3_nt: TGCAGCGTTGGTGTCCTCAGAGCCGGGGGGGCAGATACGCAGTATTTT
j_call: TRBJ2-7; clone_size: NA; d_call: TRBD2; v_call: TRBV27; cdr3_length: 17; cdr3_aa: CASSPRGGSGRAGEQYF; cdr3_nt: TGTGCCAGCAGCCCGCGGGGAGGGAGCGGGAGAGCAGGGGAGCAGTACTTC
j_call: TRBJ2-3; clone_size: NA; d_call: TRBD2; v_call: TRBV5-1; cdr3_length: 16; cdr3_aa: CASSLLAGYSTDTQYF; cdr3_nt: TGCGCCAGCAGCCTTTTAGCGGGATATAGCACAGATACGCAGTATTTT
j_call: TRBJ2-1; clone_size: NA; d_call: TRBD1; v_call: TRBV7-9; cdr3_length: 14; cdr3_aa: CASSRTTGGDEQFF; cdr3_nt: TGTGCCAGCAGCCGCACGACAGGGGGCGATGAGCAGTTCTTC
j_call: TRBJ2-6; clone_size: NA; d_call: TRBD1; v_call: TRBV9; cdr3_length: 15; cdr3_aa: CASSPGQAGANVLTF; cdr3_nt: TGTGCCAGCAGCCCGGGACAGGCTGGGGCCAACGTCCTGACTTTC
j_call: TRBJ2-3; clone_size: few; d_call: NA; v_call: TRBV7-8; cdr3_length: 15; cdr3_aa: CASSILSRGTDTQYF; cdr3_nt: TGTGCCAGCAGCATACTTAGCAGAGGCACAGATACGCAGTATTTT
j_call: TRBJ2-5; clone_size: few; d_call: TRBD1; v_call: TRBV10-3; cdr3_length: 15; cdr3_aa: CAISEGDRYAETQYF; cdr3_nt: TGTGCCATCAGTGAAGGGGACAGGTATGCGGAGACCCAGTACTTC
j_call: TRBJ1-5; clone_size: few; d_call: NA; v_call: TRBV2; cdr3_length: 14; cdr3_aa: CASSGRSGNPPQHF; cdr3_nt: TGTGCCAGCAGTGGCCGGAGTGGGAACCCGCCCCAGCATTTT
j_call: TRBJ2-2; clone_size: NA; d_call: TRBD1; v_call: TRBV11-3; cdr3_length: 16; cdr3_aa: CASSSSPGGRTGELFF; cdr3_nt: TGTGCCAGCAGCTCGTCACCAGGGGGACGCACCGGGGAGCTGTTTTTT
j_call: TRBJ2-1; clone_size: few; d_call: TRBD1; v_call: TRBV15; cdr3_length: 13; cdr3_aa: CATSSDRDNEQFF; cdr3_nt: TGTGCCACCAGCAGTGACAGGGACAATGAGCAGTTCTTC
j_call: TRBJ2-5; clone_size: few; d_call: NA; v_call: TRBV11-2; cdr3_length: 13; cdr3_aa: CASSLADYGTQYF; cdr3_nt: TGTGCCAGCAGCTTAGCGGACTACGGGACCCAGTACTTC
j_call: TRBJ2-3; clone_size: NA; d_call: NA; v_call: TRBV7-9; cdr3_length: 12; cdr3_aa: CASRRGADTQYF; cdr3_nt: TGTGCCAGCAGACGTGGCGCAGATACGCAGTATTTT
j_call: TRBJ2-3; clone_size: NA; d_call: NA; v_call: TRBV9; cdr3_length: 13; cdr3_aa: CASSVGITDTQYF; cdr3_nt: TGTGCCAGCAGCGTAGGGATCACAGATACGCAGTATTTT
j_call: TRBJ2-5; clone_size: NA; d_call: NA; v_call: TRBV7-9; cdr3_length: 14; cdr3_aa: CASSILLAEETQYF; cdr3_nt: TGTGCCAGCAGCATCCTGCTAGCAGAAGAGACCCAGTACTTC
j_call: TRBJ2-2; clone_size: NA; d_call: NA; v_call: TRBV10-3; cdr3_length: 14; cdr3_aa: CAGRDGGDTGELFF; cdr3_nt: TGTGCCGGCCGGGACGGTGGGGACACCGGGGAGCTGTTTTTT
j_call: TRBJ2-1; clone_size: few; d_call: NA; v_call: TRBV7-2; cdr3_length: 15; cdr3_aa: CASSYGPLRYNEQFF; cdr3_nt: TGTGCCAGCAGTTACGGGCCCCTAAGATACAATGAGCAGTTCTTC
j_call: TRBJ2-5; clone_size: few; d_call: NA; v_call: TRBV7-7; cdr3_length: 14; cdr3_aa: CASSLAGVRETQYF; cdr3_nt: TGTGCTAGCAGCTTAGCAGGGGTCAGAGAGACCCAGTACTTC
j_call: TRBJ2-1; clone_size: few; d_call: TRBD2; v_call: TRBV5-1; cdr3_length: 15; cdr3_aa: CASSLSSGSYNEQFF; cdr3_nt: TGCGCCAGCAGCTTATCTAGCGGGAGCTACAATGAGCAGTTCTTC
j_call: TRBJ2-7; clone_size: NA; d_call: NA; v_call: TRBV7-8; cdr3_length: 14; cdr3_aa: CASSFRRTSYEQYF; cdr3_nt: TGTGCCAGCAGCTTCCGGCGCACTAGCTACGAGCAGTACTTC
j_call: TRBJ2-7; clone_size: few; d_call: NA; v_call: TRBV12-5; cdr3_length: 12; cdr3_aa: CASGFQGGEQYF; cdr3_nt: TGTGCTAGTGGTTTTCAGGGGGGCGAGCAGTACTTC
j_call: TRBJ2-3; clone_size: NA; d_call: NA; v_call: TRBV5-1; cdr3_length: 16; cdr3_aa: CASSRHRDTGRDTQYF; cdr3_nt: TGCGCCAGCAGCAGACACCGGGACACTGGACGGGATACGCAGTATTTT